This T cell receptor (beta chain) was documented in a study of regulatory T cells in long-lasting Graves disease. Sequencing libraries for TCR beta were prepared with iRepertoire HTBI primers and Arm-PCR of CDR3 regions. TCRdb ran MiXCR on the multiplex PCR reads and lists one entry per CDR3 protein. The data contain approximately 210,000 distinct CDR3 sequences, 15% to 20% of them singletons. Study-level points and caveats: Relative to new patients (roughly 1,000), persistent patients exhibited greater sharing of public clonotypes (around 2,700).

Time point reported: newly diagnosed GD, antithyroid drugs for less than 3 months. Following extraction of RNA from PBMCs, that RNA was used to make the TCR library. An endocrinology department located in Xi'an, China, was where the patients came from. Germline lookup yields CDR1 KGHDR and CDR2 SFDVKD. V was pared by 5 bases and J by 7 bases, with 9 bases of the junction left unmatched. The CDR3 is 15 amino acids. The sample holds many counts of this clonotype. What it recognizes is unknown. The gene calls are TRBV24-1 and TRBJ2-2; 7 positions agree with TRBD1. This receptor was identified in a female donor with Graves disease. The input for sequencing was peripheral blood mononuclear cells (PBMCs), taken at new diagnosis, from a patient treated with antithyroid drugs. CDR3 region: CATSGTGTESGELFF. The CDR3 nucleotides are TGTGCCACCAGTGGTACCGGGACAGAGAGCGGGGAGCTGTTTTTT.